This TCR beta chain originates from a study of molecular identifiers for immune sequencing clone quantification. Isolation of naive CD8 T cells was achieved by sorting on a CD8+CD4-CCR7+CD45RA+ phenotype. From the PCR reads, TCRdb called clonotypes with MiXCR, one entry per CDR3 protein. The table includes about 630,000 distinct CDR3 sequences, around 25% detected once. This clonotype has just a few counts. The CDR3 runs to 17 residues. Looked up from germline, CDR1 is SGDLS and CDR2 is YYNGEE. Unmatched junction bases numbered 10, after V lost 3 bases and J lost 3 bases. This chain connects TRBV9 to TRBJ2-5, with TRBD2 matching 11 bases. Sequencing was carried out using naive CD8+ T cells from blood, with Jurkat cell RNA spiked in. Subset indicated: FACS-sorted CD8+CD4-CCR7+CD45RA+ naive T cells. This clonotype was obtained from a human donor in good health. Some libraries in this study had Jurkat cell RNA spiked in. The CDR3 DNA is TGTGCCAGCAGCGCCGGAGGGACTAGCGGAGTAGAAGAGACCCAGTACTTC. Residues: CASSAGGTSGVEETQYF.